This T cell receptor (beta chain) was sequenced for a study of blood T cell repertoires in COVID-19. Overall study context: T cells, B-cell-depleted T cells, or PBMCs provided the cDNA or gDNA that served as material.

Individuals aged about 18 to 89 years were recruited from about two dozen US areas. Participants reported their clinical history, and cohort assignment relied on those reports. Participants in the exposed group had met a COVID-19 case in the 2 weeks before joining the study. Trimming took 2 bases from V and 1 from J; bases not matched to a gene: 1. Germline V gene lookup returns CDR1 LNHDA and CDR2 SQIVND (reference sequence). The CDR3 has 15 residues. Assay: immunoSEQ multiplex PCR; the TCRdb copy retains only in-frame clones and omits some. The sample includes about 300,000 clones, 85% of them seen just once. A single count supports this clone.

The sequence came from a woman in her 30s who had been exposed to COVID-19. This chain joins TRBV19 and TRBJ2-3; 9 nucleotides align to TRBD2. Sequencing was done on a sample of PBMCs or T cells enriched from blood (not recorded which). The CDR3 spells CASSILAGRTDTQYF. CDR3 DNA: TGTGCCAGTAGTATACTAGCGGGGCGCACAGATACGCAGTATTTT.